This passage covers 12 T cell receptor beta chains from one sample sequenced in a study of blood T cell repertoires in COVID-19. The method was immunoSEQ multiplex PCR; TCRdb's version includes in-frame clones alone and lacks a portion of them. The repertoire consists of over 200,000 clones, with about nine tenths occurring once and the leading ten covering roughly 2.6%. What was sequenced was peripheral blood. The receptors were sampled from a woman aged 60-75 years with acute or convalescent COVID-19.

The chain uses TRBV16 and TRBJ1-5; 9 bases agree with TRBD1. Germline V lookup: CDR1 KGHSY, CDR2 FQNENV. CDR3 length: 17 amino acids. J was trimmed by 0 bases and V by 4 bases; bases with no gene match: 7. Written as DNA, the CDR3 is TGTGCCAGCAGCCGGACAGGGGACGTCTATAGCAATCAGCCCCAGCATTTT. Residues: CASSRTGDVYSNQPQHF.

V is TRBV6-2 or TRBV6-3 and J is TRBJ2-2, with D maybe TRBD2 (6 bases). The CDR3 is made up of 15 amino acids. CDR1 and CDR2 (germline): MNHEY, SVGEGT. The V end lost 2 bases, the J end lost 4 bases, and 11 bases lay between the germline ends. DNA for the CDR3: TGTGCCAGCAGTTACCGCACAGCGGGCACCGGGGAGCTGTTTTTT. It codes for CASSYRTAGTGELFF.

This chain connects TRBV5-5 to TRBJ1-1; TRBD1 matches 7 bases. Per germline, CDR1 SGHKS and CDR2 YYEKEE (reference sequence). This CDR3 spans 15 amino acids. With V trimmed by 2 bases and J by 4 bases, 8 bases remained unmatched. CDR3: CASSFSLTGTTEAFF. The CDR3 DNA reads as TGTGCCAGCAGCTTTAGCTTGACAGGGACCACTGAAGCTTTCTTT.

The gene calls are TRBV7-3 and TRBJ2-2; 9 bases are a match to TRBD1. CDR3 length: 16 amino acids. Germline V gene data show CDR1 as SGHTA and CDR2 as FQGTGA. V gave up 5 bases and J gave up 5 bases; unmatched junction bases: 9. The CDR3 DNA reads TGTGCCAGCAGCCCGCTGGGACAGGGATTAACCGGGGAGCTGTTTTTT. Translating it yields CASSPLGQGLTGELFF.

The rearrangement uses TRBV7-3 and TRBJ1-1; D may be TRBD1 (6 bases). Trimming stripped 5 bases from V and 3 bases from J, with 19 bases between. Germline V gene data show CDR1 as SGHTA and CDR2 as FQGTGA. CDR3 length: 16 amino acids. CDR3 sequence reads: CASSPQPLGAYTEAFF. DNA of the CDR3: TGTGCCAGCAGCCCACAGCCTCTGGGGGCCTACACTGAAGCTTTCTTT.

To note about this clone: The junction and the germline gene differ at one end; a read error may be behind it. CDR3: CASSSLGRTDYVQYF. For the CDR3, the DNA is TGTGCCAGCAGTAGCCTCGGGAGGACGGATTACGTGCAGTACTTC. The chain recombines TRBV6-2 or TRBV6-3 with TRBJ2-7; TRBD2 aligns across 7 bases. CDR1 and CDR2 (germline): MNHEY, SVGEGT. This CDR3 is 15 amino acids long.

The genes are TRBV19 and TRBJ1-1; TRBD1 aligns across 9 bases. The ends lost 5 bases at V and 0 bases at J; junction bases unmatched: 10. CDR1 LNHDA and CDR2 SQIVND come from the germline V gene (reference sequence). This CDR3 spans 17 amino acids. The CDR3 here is CASSPGTGYLMNTEAFF. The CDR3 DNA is TGTGCCAGTAGTCCCGGGACAGGGTACCTCATGAACACTGAAGCTTTCTTT.

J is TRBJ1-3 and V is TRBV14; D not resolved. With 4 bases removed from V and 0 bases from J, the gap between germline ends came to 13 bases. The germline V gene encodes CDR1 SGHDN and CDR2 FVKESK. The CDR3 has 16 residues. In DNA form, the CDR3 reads TGTGCCAGCAGCCGCATCCGGGGTAACTCTGGAAACACCATATATTTT. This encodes CASSRIRGNSGNTIYF.

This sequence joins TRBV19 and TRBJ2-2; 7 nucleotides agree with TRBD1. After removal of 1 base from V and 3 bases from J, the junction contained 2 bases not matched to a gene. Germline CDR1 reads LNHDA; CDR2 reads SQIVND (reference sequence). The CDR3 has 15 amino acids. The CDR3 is CASSIGTGYTGELFF. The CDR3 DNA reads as TGTGCCAGTAGTATAGGGACAGGATACACCGGGGAGCTGTTTTTT.

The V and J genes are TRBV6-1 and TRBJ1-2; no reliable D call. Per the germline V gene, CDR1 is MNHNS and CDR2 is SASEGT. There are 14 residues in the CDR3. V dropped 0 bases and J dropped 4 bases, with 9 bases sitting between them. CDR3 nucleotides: TGTGCCAGCAGTGAAGCGTGGCGGTCCTATGGCTACACCTTC. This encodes CASSEAWRSYGYTF.

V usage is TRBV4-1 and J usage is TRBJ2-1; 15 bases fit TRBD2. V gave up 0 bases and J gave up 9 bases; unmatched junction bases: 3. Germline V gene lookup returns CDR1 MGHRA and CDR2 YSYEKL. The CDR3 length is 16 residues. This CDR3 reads CASSQERTSGGGEQFF. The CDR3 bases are TGCGCCAGCAGCCAAGAAAGGACTAGCGGGGGGGGTGAGCAGTTCTTC.

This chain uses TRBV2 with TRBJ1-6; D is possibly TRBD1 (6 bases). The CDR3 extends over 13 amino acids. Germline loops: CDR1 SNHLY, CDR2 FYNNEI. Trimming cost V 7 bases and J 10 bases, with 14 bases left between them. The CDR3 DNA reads TGTGCCAGCACGGGGGGCCTAGGGTCACCCCTCCACTTT. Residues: CASTGGLGSPLHF.